This T cell receptor (beta chain) comes out of a study of shared clonotypes between healthy human individuals. The overall study: Each donor had three CD4 naive, three CD4 memory, two CD8 naive and one CD8 memory plate.

Concerning this clone: Its antigen remains unknown.

The CDR3 covers 13 residues. Trimming took 0 bases from V and 8 from J, leaving 10 bases between them. The V gene's germline CDR1 is MNHNY and CDR2 SVGAGI (reference sequence). Researchers ran the assay at a deep level. Per the study methods: From ImmunoSEQ came sequences covering only the junction and carrying no quality scores, so filtering differed. Sequenced by immunoSEQ multiplex PCR; TCRdb stores in-frame clones only, minus some. D and trimming were read from the DNA, whereas the V and J calls and clone size are those reported in that table. Of about 730,000 clones in the sample, over 55% are singletons; the top ten hold more than 1.5%. Findings and caveats of the study: All-four-donor shared clonotypes had higher generation probabilities than non-shared clonotypes did.

This chain connects TRBV6-6 to TRBJ1-1; D uncertain. The source of this sequence is a woman aged 25 to 39 in good health. Material: memory CD4+ T cells sorted from blood. Regarding subset: CD45RA-negative fraction. DNA for the CDR3: TGTGCCAGCAGTTACTCGAACGGCGCCGAAGCTTTCTTT. It encodes CASSYSNGAEAFF.